This record concerns one T cell receptor beta chain sequence. The specificity of this receptor is unknown. No base-level quality is on record; no much larger clone is a single base apart. This specimen's time point label, per the study, means: about 28 days (+/-7) after the second vaccine dose. AZD1222 recipients whose second dose came at about 4 weeks and those whose second dose came at about 12 weeks were combined into one group, since spike-specific TCR depth and breadth did not differ between the two schedules. Vaccinee samples came from UK trials COV001 and COV002, including a single-blind randomized controlled phase 2/3 trial of AZD1222 (ChAdOx1 nCoV-19) in healthy adults. Trial participant PBMC samples were collected at day 0 and day 28 after the second dose for TCRbeta chain sequencing. The CDR3, from cysteine to phenylalanine, totals 12 residues. Only the CDR3 part of the read is kept: 36 bases, read in frame from the first base. The germline V gene encodes CDR1 MDHEN and CDR2 SYDVKM.

These data belong to a study of T cell responses to AZD1222 COVID-19 vaccine (dated by TCRdb to about 2021). With respect to the entire study: A total of 230 to 250 trial participants underwent TCR sequencing, of whom around 200 received two doses of AZD1222 and about 25 received two doses of the MenACWY control vaccine. Trial participants were enrolled by age into subgroups of 18-55, 56-69 and 70-plus years, and around 150, 28 and 57 TCR-sequenced participants, respectively, were included in these subgroups. What the authors observed across the whole study: The 56-69-year group was small, and its depth increase did not reach significance, likely because of low power. Conclusions about previously exposed vaccinees are limited because only five or six AZD1222 recipients were SARS-CoV-2 seropositive at baseline. A significant rise in spike-specific TCR breadth and depth was observed after two AZD1222 doses relative to day 0 and relative to MenACWY recipients. Nearly half of unique spike-specific TCRs reportedly recognized epitopes outside regions mutated in the B.1.351 and B.1.1.7 variants. The vaccine-associated CD4 TCRs covered the entire spike protein, and the dominant responses fell in regions 160-218 and 743-854. No day 14 peak-response samples were available, so repertoires were characterized only after the peak T cell response. Most participants were white British and females outnumbered males, and the authors suggested that clonal diversity may have been underestimated.

The CDR3 regions of human TCRbeta chains were analyzed by immunosequencing. Regarding the original processing steps: Repertoire TCRs were checked for matches against a reference library of SARS-CoV-2-specific TCRs that had been generated using the MIRA antigen-specificity platform. Breadth was defined as the fraction of unique TCRs that were SARS-CoV-2-associated. Depth was defined as the fraction of total T cells that were SARS-CoV-2-associated. Each spike-specific TCR was assigned to its reactive spike region and to a CD4 or CD8 class using the MIRA data. Log10-transformed breadth and depth values were compared by one-way ANOVA with Sidak's multiple comparisons tests. Sourced from immuneACCESS, this table was stored by TCRdb with only in-frame sequences that have V and J called. A share of the clones is absent; for the studies checked, an unresolved V gene accounts for under half, and the remainder has no known explanation. V, J and clone size were drawn from that table, and D and trimming were deduced from the DNA. In this sample the table shows about 150,000 clones, approximately 90% of which occur a single time. Around 3.5% of the sample is held by the ten biggest clonotypes.

The TCR sequence derives from an adult who received the AZD1222 COVID-19 vaccine. The source material was peripheral blood, sampled 28 days after the second AZD1222 dose. The rearranged segments are TRBV28 and TRBJ1-1, with the D gene too uncertain to name. The CDR3 region reads CVTDTMNTEAFF. The sequenced DNA: TGTGTTACAGACACGATGAACACTGAAGCTTTCTTT.